The 30 T cell receptor beta chains reported below all come from one sample, sequenced in a study of regulatory T cells in long-lasting Graves disease. The time point denotes: newly diagnosed GD, antithyroid drugs for less than 3 months. PBMCs were the source of the RNA used for TCR sequencing. CDR3 regions were amplified by Arm-PCR using iRepertoire HTBI primers to build TCR beta libraries. TCRdb called the multiplex PCR reads again in MiXCR, with one record for every CDR3 protein. The repertoire includes 350,000 to 400,000 distinct CDR3 sequences, about a sixth of them detected once, and around 20% sits in the top ten. These data were also filed under a second study, of T cells in Graves' hyperthyroidism and ophthalmopathy.

Sequences were derived from peripheral blood mononuclear cells (PBMCs), sampled at new diagnosis, from a patient treated with antithyroid drugs. All receptors derive from a woman between 18 and 29 years old with Graves disease.

This clonotype was recorded at least ten times. The rearrangement uses TRBV20-1 and TRBJ2-1, with 8 bases aligning to TRBD1. The trim removed 3 bases at V and 5 bases at J, leaving 3 bases unmatched. The CDR3 runs to 13 residues. The germline V gene encodes CDR1 DFQATT and CDR2 SNEGSKA (reference sequence). CDR3 DNA: TGCAGTGCTAGGGACAGGGCCGACAATGAGCAGTTCTTC. Protein: CSARDRADNEQFF.

This clonotype was counted ten times or more. CDR3 sequence (DNA): TGTGCCAGCAGCTTGGACCTGGGACAATACAATGAGCAGTTCTTC. This sequence encodes CASSLDLGQYNEQFF. This chain links TRBV11-2 with TRBJ2-1, with D perhaps TRBD1 (6 bases). V lost 3 bases, J lost 4 bases, and 13 bases lay in between. The CDR3 consists of 15 residues. Germline lookup yields CDR1 SGHAT and CDR2 FQNNGV.

This clonotype was found many times. The chain couples TRBV6-2 or TRBV6-3 to TRBJ2-1; TRBD2 aligns across 12 bases. V shed 5 bases and J 6 bases; nucleotides not matched to a gene: 5. Germline values: CDR1 MNHEY, CDR2 SVGEGT. CDR3 length: 15 amino acids. In DNA form, the CDR3 reads TGTGCCAGCAGTGAGGGACTAGCGGGTAGCAATGAGCAGTTCTTC. As protein: CASSEGLAGSNEQFF.

This clonotype was recorded at least ten times. V usage is TRBV6-1 and J usage is TRBJ2-1; possibly TRBD1 for D (5 bases). This CDR3 is built from 14 residues. V was trimmed by 1 base and J by 9 bases, leaving 13 bases between them. Germline CDR1 MNHNS, CDR2 SASEGT. CDR3 protein: CASSEGQGVSEQFF. In DNA, the CDR3 is TGTGCCAGCAGTGAAGGGCAGGGTGTTAGTGAGCAGTTCTTC.

Many counts were recorded for this clonotype. The chain carries TRBV2 and TRBJ2-3; D is undetermined. The length of the CDR3 is 15 residues. Germline V gene sequence: CDR1 SNHLY, CDR2 FYNNEI. Trimming took off 5 bases at V and 0 bases at J, with 12 bases between the two ends. This CDR3 is CASSFRTSSTDTQYF. The CDR3 nucleotides are TGTGCCAGCAGTTTCCGGACCTCGAGCACAGATACGCAGTATTTT.

This clonotype showed up many times. The chain carries TRBV13 and TRBJ2-7; the D is unclear. Trimming pared 2 bases from V and 0 bases from J, leaving 8 bases between. In germline, CDR1 is PRHDT, CDR2 FYEKMQ (reference sequence). There are 14 residues in the CDR3. The CDR3 region has the DNA TGTGCCAGCAGCTTACATGATCCCTCCTACGAGCAGTACTTC. This encodes CASSLHDPSYEQYF.

This clonotype was picked up many times. This chain uses TRBV9 with TRBJ2-7; 10 bases fit TRBD2. The V gene end was trimmed by 0 bases and the J gene end by 3 bases; junction bases not matched to a gene: 3. The CDR3 covers 15 residues. The V gene's germline CDR1 is SGDLS and CDR2 YYNGEE. The CDR3 region has the DNA TGTGCCAGCAGCGTAGGAACTAGCGGGGACTACGAGCAGTACTTC. This encodes CASSVGTSGDYEQYF.

The J gene is TRBJ1-3, the V gene TRBV18; D call uncertain. Deletions cut 5 bases from V and 0 bases from J, with 8 bases between. CDR3 size: 14 residues. Germline CDR1 reads KGHSH; CDR2 reads LQKENI. This CDR3 is CASSATDSGNTIYF. DNA for the CDR3: TGTGCCAGCTCAGCTACAGACTCTGGAAACACCATATATTTT.

In its sample, this clonotype was seen many times. The V gene is TRBV20-1, the J gene TRBJ2-3, with 7 bases identical to TRBD1. V lost 0 bases, J lost 0 bases, and 9 bases stayed unmatched. From germline, CDR1 is DFQATT and CDR2 SNEGSKA (reference sequence). CDR3 length: 17 amino acids. The CDR3 bases are TGCAGTGCTAGAGATCCGGGACAGACTTCTAGCACAGATACGCAGTATTTT. Translated, it gives CSARDPGQTSSTDTQYF.

A remark on this clonotype: Given a much more abundant clone one base away, this may be a read error. V is TRBV27 and J is TRBJ2-1; either TRBD1 or TRBD2 may supply D (5 bases each). The length of the CDR3 is 15 residues. Trimming left V 5 bases short and J 4 bases short, with 15 bases between. The V gene's germline CDR1 is MNHEY and CDR2 SMNVEV (reference sequence). The CDR3 reads CASSDPGTPYNEQFF. CDR3 DNA: TGTGCCAGCAGTGATCCCGGGACCCCTTACAATGAGCAGTTCTTC.

This clonotype was recorded a few times. The chain employs TRBV20-1 and TRBJ2-1; possibly TRBD1 or TRBD2 for D (6 bases each). CDR1 and CDR2 from the germline V gene are DFQATT and SNEGSKA (reference sequence). The CDR3 length is 15 residues. V was cut by 5 bases and J by 2 bases, with 16 bases left in between. The CDR3 region has the DNA TGCAGTGCTCCAAGGGGGGACAAGCCCTACAATGAGCAGTTCTTC. Translation gives CSAPRGDKPYNEQFF.

This clonotype was picked up many times. The chain uses TRBV5-6 and TRBJ1-1, with 10 bases identical to TRBD1. Germline V gene sequence: CDR1 SGHDT, CDR2 YYEEEE. This CDR3 has 15 amino acids. The junction had 8 bases not matched to a gene; V was cut back by 4 bases and J by 5 bases. The CDR3 DNA reads as TGTGCCAGCAGCGGAGACAGGGGGCGCGGGACTGAAGCTTTCTTT. It codes for CASSGDRGRGTEAFF.

Ten or more counts support this clonotype. The chain is built from TRBV20-1 and TRBJ2-7, with D tentatively TRBD2 (6 bases). Trimming shortened V by 0 bases and J by 0 bases, and 15 bases separated the two germline ends. The CDR3 has 16 amino acids. The germline V gene has CDR1 DFQATT and CDR2 SNEGSKA (reference sequence). CDR3 protein: CSARDRWGDRSYEQYF. For the CDR3, the DNA is TGCAGTGCTAGAGATAGGTGGGGGGACCGCTCCTACGAGCAGTACTTC.

The chain combines TRBV29-1 with TRBJ2-1, with no clear D. The germline V gene has CDR1 SQVTM and CDR2 ANQGSEA. V lost 2 bases and J lost 3, with 2 bases in between. The CDR3 has 11 residues. The DNA for the CDR3 is TGCAGCGTTGAAAACTACAATGAGCAGTTCTTC. The encoded protein is CSVENYNEQFF.

This clonotype was observed at least ten times. The chain has TRBV3-1 and TRBJ1-1; 7 bases align to TRBD1. Germline lookup yields CDR1 LGHDT and CDR2 YNNKEL (reference sequence). V shed 0 bases, J shed 1 base, and the junction held 8 bases outside the gene matches. This CDR3 is built from 17 residues. The CDR3 loop is CASSQDRVRGANTEAFF. The DNA of the CDR3 is TGTGCCAGCAGCCAAGACCGTGTCAGGGGGGCGAACACTGAAGCTTTCTTT. The entire variable domain, with the rest obtained from reference TRBV3-1 and TRBJ1-1, is as follows: DTAVSQTPKYLVTQMGNDKSIKCEQNLGHDTMYWYKQDSKKFLKIMFSYNNKELIINETVPNRFSPKSPDKAHLNLHINSLELGDSAVYFCASSQDRVRGANTEAFFGQGTRLTVV.

This clonotype was seen repeatedly, ten times or more. This chain links TRBV5-1 with TRBJ2-7, with a possible D match to TRBD1 (6 bases). V lost 4 bases, J lost 0 bases, and 14 bases lay in between. The CDR3 is 15 amino acids. Germline assignment: CDR1 SGHRS and CDR2 YFSETQ. The CDR3 nucleotides are TGCGCCAGCAGCAACGGACAGTTTAGCTCCTACGAGCAGTACTTC. Amino acid sequence: CASSNGQFSSYEQYF.

This clonotype came up a few times. This sequence joins TRBV3-1 and TRBJ1-2; a weak D match, TRBD1 (5 bases). Trimming pared 6 bases from V and 6 bases from J, leaving 26 bases between. Germline loops: CDR1 LGHDT, CDR2 YNNKEL (reference sequence). CDR3 size: 17 residues. CDR3 in DNA: TGTGCCAGCAGGCCCGGGGGGAGCCTGAGTATAAGAAATGGCTACACCTTC. It encodes CASRPGGSLSIRNGYTF.

This clonotype was recorded a few times. This chain uses TRBV14 with TRBJ2-7; D perhaps matches TRBD2 (6 bases). The CDR3 is made up of 14 amino acids. The V gene's germline CDR1 is SGHDN and CDR2 FVKESK. The V end lost 4 bases, the J end lost 3 bases, and 13 bases lay between the germline ends. In DNA, the CDR3 is TGTGCCAGCAGCCTTACCGGGACTGTCTACGAGCAGTACTTC. This encodes CASSLTGTVYEQYF.

This clonotype has at least ten counts. The rearrangement joins TRBV18 to TRBJ2-1; the match to TRBD2 covers 11 bases. With V trimmed by 6 bases and J by 2 bases, 3 bases remained unmatched. CDR1 and CDR2 (germline): KGHSH, LQKENI. The CDR3 sequence is 15 residues long. CDR3 sequence: CASSQTSGAYNEQFF. The CDR3 DNA follows: TGTGCCAGCTCGCAGACTAGCGGGGCCTACAATGAGCAGTTCTTC.

The chain recombines TRBV4-1 with TRBJ2-6; D gene ambiguous. Between the trimmed V and J ends, which lost 0 bases and 1 base, there was a span of 10 bases. Germline V CDR1 and CDR2: MGHRA, YSYEKL. The CDR3 has 17 residues. The CDR3 protein is CASSQDTSRSGANVLTF. For the CDR3, the DNA is TGCGCCAGCAGCCAAGACACCTCAAGGTCTGGGGCCAACGTCCTGACTTTC.

The sample holds many counts of this clonotype. The chain has TRBV10-3 and TRBJ1-2, with 9 nucleotides matching TRBD1. This CDR3 spans 12 amino acids. The J segment lost 4 bases and the V segment lost 9 bases, leaving 3 bases of the junction unmatched. Germline assignment: CDR1 ENHRY and CDR2 SYGVKD. CDR3 bases: TGTGCCATTGGACAGGGGTCCTATGGCTACACCTTC. This gives the protein CAIGQGSYGYTF.

This clonotype was counted a few times. V and J are TRBV20-1 and TRBJ1-4, with D possibly TRBD1 on 6 matching bases. The CDR3 spans 13 residues. Germline assignment: CDR1 DFQATT and CDR2 SNEGSKA (reference sequence). V was pared by 3 bases and J by 3 bases, with 8 bases between. In DNA form, the CDR3 reads TGCAGTGCTAGCACAGGGCCTAATGAAAAACTGTTTTTT. As protein: CSASTGPNEKLFF.

This clonotype was picked up a small number of times. V usage is TRBV5-6 and J usage is TRBJ2-1; D may be TRBD2 (6 bases). V lost 4 bases and J lost 8, with 13 bases in between. CDR3 length: 13 amino acids. The germline V gene has CDR1 SGHDT and CDR2 YYEEEE. Here the CDR3 DNA reads TGTGCCAGCAGCCCGCGGGGACGGGATGAGCAGTTCTTC. Its translation: CASSPRGRDEQFF.

V is TRBV10-3 and J is TRBJ2-5; D remains unclear. This CDR3 has 11 residues. Trimming stripped 2 bases from V and 4 bases from J, with 2 bases between. Germline-derived CDR1 and CDR2 are ENHRY and SYGVKD. The CDR3 sequence is CAISEGETQYF. Written as DNA, the CDR3 is TGTGCCATCAGTGAGGGAGAGACCCAGTACTTC.

This clonotype has a count of ten or more. The rearrangement uses TRBV27 and TRBJ2-1; D is uncertain. The CDR3 spans 11 residues. V was clipped by 3 bases and J by 7 bases, with 4 bases between them. Germline V gives CDR1 MNHEY, CDR2 SMNVEV (reference sequence). Written as DNA, the CDR3 is TGTGCCAGCAGTTTTCTAAATGAGCAGTTCTTC. Translation: CASSFLNEQFF.

This sequence joins TRBV6-2 or TRBV6-3 and TRBJ2-3; D remains unclear. Trimming left V 2 bases short and J 11 bases short, with 14 bases between. Germline CDR1 reads MNHEY; CDR2 reads SVGEGT. The CDR3 has 13 amino acids. The CDR3: CASSYRASGMQYF. In DNA form, the CDR3 reads TGTGCCAGCAGTTACAGGGCCTCCGGTATGCAGTATTTT.

This clonotype was seen many times. This sequence joins TRBV20-1 and TRBJ1-5; no clear D. The CDR3 has 15 amino acids. V lost 2 bases to trimming and J lost 4 bases, with 15 bases between them. Germline loops: CDR1 DFQATT, CDR2 SNEGSKA (reference sequence). This CDR3 reads CSARLGGWGNQPQHF. The DNA of the CDR3 is TGCAGTGCTAGATTGGGCGGGTGGGGTAATCAGCCCCAGCATTTT.

The chain uses TRBV7-9 and TRBJ1-2; 7 bases match TRBD1. Germline loops: CDR1 SEHNR, CDR2 FQNEAQ (reference sequence). This CDR3 spans 14 amino acids. The V gene end was trimmed by 4 bases and the J gene end by 4 bases; junction bases not matched to a gene: 6. Written as DNA, the CDR3 is TGTGCCAGCAGCTCGGGACAGAAAGTCTATGGCTACACCTTC. As protein: CASSSGQKVYGYTF.

This chain links TRBV12-3 or TRBV12-4 with TRBJ1-3; TRBD1 agrees at 7 bases. V lost 5 bases and J lost 2; bases outside the gene matches: 6. CDR3 length: 15 amino acids. CDR3 sequence reads: CASSPLTGTGNTIYF. The CDR3 bases are TGTGCCAGCAGTCCTCTGACAGGGACTGGAAACACCATATATTTT.

This clonotype was recorded at least ten times. The rearrangement links TRBV18 to TRBJ1-4, with TRBD1 as a possible D gene (6 bases). Germline-derived CDR1 and CDR2 are KGHSH and LQKENI. This CDR3 is built from 13 residues. V was clipped by 4 bases and J by 10 bases, with 13 bases between them. The DNA of the CDR3 is TGTGCCAGCTCACTTGACGCAGGGGTAAAACTGTTTTTT. Its translation is CASSLDAGVKLFF.